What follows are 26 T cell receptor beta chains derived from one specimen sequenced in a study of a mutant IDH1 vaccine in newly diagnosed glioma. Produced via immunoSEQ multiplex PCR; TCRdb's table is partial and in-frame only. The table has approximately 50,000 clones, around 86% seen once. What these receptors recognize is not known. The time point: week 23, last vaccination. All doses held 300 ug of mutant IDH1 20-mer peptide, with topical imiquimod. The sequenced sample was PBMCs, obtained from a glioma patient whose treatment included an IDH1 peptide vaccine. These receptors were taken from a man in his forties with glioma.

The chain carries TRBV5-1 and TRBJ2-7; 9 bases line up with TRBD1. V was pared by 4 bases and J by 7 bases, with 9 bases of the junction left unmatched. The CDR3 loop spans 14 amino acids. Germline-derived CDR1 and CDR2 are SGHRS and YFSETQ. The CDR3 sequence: CASSGRQGVREQYF. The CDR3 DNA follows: TGCGCCAGCAGCGGGCGACAGGGGGTGAGGGAGCAGTACTTC.

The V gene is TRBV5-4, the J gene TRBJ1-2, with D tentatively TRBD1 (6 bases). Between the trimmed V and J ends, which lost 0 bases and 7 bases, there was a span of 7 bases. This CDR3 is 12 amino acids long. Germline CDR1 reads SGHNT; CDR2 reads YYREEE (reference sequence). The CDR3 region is CASSLVGGGYTF. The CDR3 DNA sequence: TGTGCCAGCAGCTTGGTAGGGGGTGGCTACACCTTC.

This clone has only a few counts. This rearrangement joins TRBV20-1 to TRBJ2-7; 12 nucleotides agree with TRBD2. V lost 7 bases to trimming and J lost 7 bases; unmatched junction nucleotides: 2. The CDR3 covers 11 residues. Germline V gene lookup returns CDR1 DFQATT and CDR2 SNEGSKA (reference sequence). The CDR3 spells CSGTSGMEQYF. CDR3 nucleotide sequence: TGCAGTGGGACTAGCGGGATGGAGCAGTACTTC.

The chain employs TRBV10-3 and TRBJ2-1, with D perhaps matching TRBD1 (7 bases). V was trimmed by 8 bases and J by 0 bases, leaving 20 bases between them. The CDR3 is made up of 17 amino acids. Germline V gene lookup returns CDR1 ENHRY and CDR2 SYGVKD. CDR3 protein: CAIGIGGGGLSYNEQFF. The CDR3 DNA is TGTGCCATCGGAATCGGAGGGGGCGGTCTCTCCTACAATGAGCAGTTCTTC.

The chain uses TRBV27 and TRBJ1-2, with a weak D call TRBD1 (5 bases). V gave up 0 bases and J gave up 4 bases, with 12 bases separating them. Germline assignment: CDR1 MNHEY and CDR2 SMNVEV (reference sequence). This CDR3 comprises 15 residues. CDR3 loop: CASSLSEGNPYGYTF. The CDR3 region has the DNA TGTGCCAGCAGTTTATCCGAGGGGAACCCCTATGGCTACACCTTC.

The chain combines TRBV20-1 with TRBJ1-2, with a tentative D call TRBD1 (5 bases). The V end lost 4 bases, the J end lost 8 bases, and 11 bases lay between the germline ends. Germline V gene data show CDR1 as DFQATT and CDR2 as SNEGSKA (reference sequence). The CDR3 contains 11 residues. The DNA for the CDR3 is TGCAGTGCTATAAGGGGTAGCGGCTACACCTTC. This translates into CSAIRGSGYTF.

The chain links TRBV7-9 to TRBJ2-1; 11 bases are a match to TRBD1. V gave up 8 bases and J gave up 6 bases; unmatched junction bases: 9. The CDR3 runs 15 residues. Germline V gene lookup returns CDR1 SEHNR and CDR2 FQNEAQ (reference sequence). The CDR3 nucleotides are TGTGCCAGCGGGTCGGACAGGGGGCGTCTCAATGAGCAGTTCTTC. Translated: CASGSDRGRLNEQFF.

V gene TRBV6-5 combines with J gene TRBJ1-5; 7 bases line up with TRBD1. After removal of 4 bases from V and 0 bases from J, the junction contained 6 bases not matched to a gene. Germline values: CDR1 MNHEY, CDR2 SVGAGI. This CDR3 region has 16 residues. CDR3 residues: CASSWDRLRSNQPQHF. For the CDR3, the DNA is TGTGCCAGCAGTTGGGACAGACTTCGTAGCAATCAGCCCCAGCATTTT.

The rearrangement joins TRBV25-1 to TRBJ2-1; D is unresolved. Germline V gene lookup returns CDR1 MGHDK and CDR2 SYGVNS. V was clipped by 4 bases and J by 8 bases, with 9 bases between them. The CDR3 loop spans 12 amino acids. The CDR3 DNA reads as TGTGCCAGCAGTGGAAACTGGGATGAGCAGTTCTTC. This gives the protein CASSGNWDEQFF.

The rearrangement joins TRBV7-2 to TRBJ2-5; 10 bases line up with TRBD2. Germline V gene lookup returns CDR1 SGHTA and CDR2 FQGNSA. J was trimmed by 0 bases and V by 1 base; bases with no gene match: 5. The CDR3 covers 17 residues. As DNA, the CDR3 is TGTGCCAGCAGCTTAGGGACTAGCGGAGGGTACCAAGAGACCCAGTACTTC. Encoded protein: CASSLGTSGGYQETQYF.

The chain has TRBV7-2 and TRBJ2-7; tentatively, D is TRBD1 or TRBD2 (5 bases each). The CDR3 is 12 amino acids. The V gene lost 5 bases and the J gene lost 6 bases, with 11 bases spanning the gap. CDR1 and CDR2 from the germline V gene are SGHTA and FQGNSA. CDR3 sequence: CASSPSGREQYF. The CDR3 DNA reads TGTGCCAGCAGCCCTTCGGGACGCGAGCAGTACTTC.

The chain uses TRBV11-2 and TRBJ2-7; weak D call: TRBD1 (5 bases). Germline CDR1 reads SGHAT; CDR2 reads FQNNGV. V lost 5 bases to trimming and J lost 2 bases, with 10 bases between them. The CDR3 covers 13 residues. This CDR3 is CASSQGKAYEQYF. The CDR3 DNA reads TGTGCCAGCAGCCAGGGAAAGGCCTACGAGCAGTACTTC.

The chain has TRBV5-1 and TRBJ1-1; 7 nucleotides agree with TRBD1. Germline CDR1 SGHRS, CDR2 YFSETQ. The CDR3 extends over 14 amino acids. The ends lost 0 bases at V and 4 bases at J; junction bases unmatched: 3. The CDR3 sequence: CASSLAPGGTEAFF. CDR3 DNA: TGCGCCAGCAGCTTGGCCCCAGGGGGCACTGAAGCTTTCTTT.

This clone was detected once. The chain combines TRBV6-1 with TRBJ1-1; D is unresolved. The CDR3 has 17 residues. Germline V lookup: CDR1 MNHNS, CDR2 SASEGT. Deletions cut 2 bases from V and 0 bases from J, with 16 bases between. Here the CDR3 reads CASSEYLRHTMNTEAFF. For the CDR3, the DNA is TGTGCCAGCAGTGAATACTTGAGACATACCATGAACACTGAAGCTTTCTTT.

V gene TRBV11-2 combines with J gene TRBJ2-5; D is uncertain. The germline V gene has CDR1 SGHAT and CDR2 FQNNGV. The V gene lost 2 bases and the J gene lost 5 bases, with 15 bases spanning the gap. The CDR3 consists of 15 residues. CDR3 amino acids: CASSLIAHPRETQYF. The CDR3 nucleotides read TGTGCCAGCAGCTTAATAGCCCACCCCAGGGAGACCCAGTACTTC.

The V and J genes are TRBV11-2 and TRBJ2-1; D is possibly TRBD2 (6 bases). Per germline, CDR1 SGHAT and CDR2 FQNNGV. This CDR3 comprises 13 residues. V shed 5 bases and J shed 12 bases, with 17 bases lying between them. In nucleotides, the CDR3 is TGTGCCAGCAGCGTCGGCGGGACCAGGAGGCAGTTCTTC. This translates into CASSVGGTRRQFF.

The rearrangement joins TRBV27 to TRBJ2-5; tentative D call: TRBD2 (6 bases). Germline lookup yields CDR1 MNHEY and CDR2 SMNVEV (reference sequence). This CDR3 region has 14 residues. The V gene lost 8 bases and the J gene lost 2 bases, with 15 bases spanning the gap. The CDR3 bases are TGTGCCAGCGCTATGGAGGGTGGGCAAGAGACCCAGTACTTC. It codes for CASAMEGGQETQYF.

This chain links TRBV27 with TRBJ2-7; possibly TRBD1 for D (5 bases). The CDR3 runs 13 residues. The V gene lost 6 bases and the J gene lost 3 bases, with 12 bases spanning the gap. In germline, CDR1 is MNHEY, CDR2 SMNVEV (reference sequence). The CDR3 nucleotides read TGTGCCAGCAGGAGCCTGACAGACTACGAGCAGTACTTC. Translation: CASRSLTDYEQYF.

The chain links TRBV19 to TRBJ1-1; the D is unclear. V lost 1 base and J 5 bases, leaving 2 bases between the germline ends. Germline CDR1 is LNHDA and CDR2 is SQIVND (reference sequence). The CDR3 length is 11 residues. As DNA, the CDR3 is TGTGCCAGTAGTATAGGGACTGAAGCTTTCTTT. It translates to CASSIGTEAFF.

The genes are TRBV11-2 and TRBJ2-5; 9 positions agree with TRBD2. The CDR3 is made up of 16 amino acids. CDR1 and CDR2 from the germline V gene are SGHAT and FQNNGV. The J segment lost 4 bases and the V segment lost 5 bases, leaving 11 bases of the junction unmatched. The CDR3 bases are TGTGCCAGCAGCAGCCTGGGAGCTAGCGGGACAGAGACCCAGTACTTC. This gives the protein CASSSLGASGTETQYF. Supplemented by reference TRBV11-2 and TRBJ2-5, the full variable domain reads EAGVAQSPRYKIIEKRQSVAFWCNPISGHATLYWYQQILGQGPKLLIQFQNNGVVDDSQLPKDRFSAERLKGVDSTLKIQPAKLEDSAVYLCASSSLGASGTETQYFGPGTRLLVL.

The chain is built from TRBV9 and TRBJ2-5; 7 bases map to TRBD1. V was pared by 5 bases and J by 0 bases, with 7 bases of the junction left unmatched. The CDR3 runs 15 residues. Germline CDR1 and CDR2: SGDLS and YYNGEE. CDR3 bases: TGTGCCAGCAGTAACGAGGACAGGTACCAAGAGACCCAGTACTTC. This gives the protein CASSNEDRYQETQYF.

The CDR3 nucleotides read TGTGCCAGCAGACCACAGGGGAGAACAGATACGCAGTATTTT. As protein: CASRPQGRTDTQYF. V and J are TRBV27 and TRBJ2-3, with 7 bases lining up with TRBD1. From germline, CDR1 is MNHEY and CDR2 SMNVEV (reference sequence). J gave up 3 bases and V 6 bases, and 6 bases lay outside the gene matches. The CDR3 has 14 amino acids.

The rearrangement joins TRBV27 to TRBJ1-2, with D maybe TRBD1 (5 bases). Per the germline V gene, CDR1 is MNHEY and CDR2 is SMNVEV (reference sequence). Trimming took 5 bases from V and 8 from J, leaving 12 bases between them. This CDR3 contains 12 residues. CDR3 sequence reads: CASSRPGSGYTF. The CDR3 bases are TGTGCCAGCAGTCGGCCAGGGAGCGGCTACACCTTC.

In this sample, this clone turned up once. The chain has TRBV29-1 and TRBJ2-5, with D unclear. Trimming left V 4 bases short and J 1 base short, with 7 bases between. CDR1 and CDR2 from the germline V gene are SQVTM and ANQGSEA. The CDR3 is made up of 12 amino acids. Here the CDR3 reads CSVASSQETQYF. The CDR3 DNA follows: TGCAGCGTTGCCAGTTCCCAAGAGACCCAGTACTTC.

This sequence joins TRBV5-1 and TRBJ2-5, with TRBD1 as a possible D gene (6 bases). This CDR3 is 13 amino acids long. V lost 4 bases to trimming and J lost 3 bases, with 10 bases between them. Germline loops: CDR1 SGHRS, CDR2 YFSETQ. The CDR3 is CASSIGQKETQYF. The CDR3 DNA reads TGCGCCAGCAGCATCGGACAGAAAGAGACCCAGTACTTC.

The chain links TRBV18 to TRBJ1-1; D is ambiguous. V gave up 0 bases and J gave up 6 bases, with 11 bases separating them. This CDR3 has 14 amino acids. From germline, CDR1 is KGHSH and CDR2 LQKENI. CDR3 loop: CASSPPNGESEAFF. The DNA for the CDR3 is TGTGCCAGCTCACCACCGAATGGGGAGTCTGAAGCTTTCTTT.